This TCR beta chain is from a study of T cells after yellow fever vaccination. Study-wide results and limits: A faster peak, day 5 versus 15, was reached by the weaker secondary response.

Many counts were recorded for this clonotype. Its antigen remains unknown. TCRdb reprocessed the 5' RACE reads via MiXCR and lists one record per CDR3 protein. The profile covers 200,000 to 300,000 distinct CDR3 sequences, with more than 6.5% appearing a single time and roughly 1% taken by the ten largest. Trimming removed 4 bases from V and 4 bases from J, with 16 bases in between. The CDR3 runs to 14 residues. Germline lookup yields CDR1 SQVTM and CDR2 ANQGSEA. This TCR was sampled from a man aged 25-45 years who received the YFV17D yellow fever vaccine. The chain has TRBV29-1 and TRBJ2-5; tentatively, D is TRBD2 (5 bases). Sample: CD4+ T cells sorted from PBMCs, taken on the day of the yellow fever booster vaccination. The CDR3, as DNA: TGCAGCGTTGTCGACGGATTCGAGGGAGAGACCCAGTACTTC. Translated, it gives CSVVDGFEGETQYF.